Each of the 16 T cell receptor beta chains below was sequenced from the same sample in a study of blood T cell repertoires in COVID-19. Some clones are missing from TCRdb's copy, which holds only in-frame ones; the method was immunoSEQ multiplex PCR. The sample carries 110,000 to 150,000 clones, under 90% recorded once. The sequencing input was peripheral blood. The source is a human donor in a cohort sampled during active COVID-19.

Only a few counts were recorded for this clone. The V and J genes are TRBV11-2 and TRBJ2-5; D is perhaps TRBD1 (6 bases). The V and J ends lost 1 base and 5 bases respectively, with 14 bases between them. CDR1 and CDR2 (germline): SGHAT, FQNNGV. CDR3 length: 15 amino acids. CDR3 DNA: TGTGCCAGCAGCTTAGGCTTAGGGGGAACGGAGACCCAGTACTTC. The encoded protein is CASSLGLGGTETQYF.

The chain has TRBV7-2 and TRBJ2-1; TRBD1 is a possible D gene (6 bases). This CDR3 has 15 amino acids. Germline V gene sequence: CDR1 SGHTA, CDR2 FQGNSA. V was trimmed by 5 bases and J by 0 bases, leaving 11 bases between them. In DNA form, the CDR3 reads TGTGCCAGCAGCAAACAGGGTAGCTCCTACAATGAGCAGTTCTTC. This codes for CASSKQGSSYNEQFF.

The sample holds many counts of this clone. This chain connects TRBV4-3 to TRBJ1-1; unclear D gene. CDR3 length: 13 amino acids. The V end was cut by 0 bases, the J end by 8 bases, with 10 bases between. The germline CDR1 and CDR2 sequences are LGHNA and YSLEER. CDR3 coding DNA: TGCGCCAGCAGCCAAGATCTCGGACTAGAAGCTTTCTTT. Its protein is CASSQDLGLEAFF.

The chain combines TRBV5-4 with TRBJ2-5; TRBD2 matches 15 bases. The V gene end was trimmed by 3 bases and the J gene end by 3 bases; junction bases not matched to a gene: 3. Per germline, CDR1 SGHNT and CDR2 YYREEE (reference sequence). The CDR3 consists of 16 residues. This chain's CDR3 is CASSWTSGGAKETQYF. DNA for the CDR3: TGTGCCAGCAGCTGGACTAGCGGGGGGGCCAAAGAGACCCAGTACTTC.

This CDR3 is CASSQDAGSGETQYF. The CDR3 DNA sequence: TGTGCCAGCAGCCAAGATGCGGGGTCGGGTGAGACCCAGTACTTC. The chain uses TRBV3-1 (or the pseudogene TRBV3-2) and TRBJ2-5; the D gene is possibly TRBD2 (6 bases). Germline CDR1 and CDR2: LGHDT and YNNKEL (reference sequence). V shed 0 bases and J shed 5 bases, with 13 bases lying between them. The CDR3 extends over 15 amino acids.

J is TRBJ2-3 and V is TRBV7-9, with TRBD2 as a possible D gene (5 bases). CDR3 length: 10 residues. CDR1 and CDR2 (germline): SEHNR, FQNEAQ (reference sequence). Trimming removed 3 bases from V and 10 bases from J, with 5 bases in between. The DNA for the CDR3 is TGTGCCAGCAGCTTGGAGGCGCAGTATTTT. Its translation is CASSLEAQYF.

The rearrangement uses TRBV28 and TRBJ2-2; TRBD1 matches at 9 bases. The J segment lost 4 bases and the V segment lost 4 bases, leaving 4 bases of the junction unmatched. The germline V gene encodes CDR1 MDHEN and CDR2 SYDVKM. This CDR3 has 15 residues. The CDR3 DNA is TGTGCCAGCAGTTCGCCGGGACAGGGCACCGGGGAGCTGTTTTTT. Translation: CASSSPGQGTGELFF.

The genes are TRBV2 and TRBJ1-2, with unresolved D. Germline V gives CDR1 SNHLY, CDR2 FYNNEI. CDR3 length: 14 residues. V gave up 6 bases and J gave up 0 bases, with 11 bases separating them. CDR3 region: CASRPPVANYGYTF. Here the CDR3 DNA reads TGTGCCAGCAGGCCCCCCGTAGCTAACTATGGCTACACCTTC.

The chain combines TRBV6-6 with TRBJ2-7; D possibly corresponds to TRBD1 (5 bases). Trimming removed 0 bases from V and 4 bases from J, with 16 bases in between. The CDR3 is 16 amino acids. From germline, CDR1 is MNHNY and CDR2 SVGAGI (reference sequence). The CDR3 loop is CASSYSGAPRRYEQYF. The CDR3 nucleotides are TGTGCCAGCAGTTACTCAGGGGCTCCCAGACGTTACGAGCAGTACTTC.

This clone was seen a single time. The V call is TRBV6-5, the J call TRBJ2-3; D gene uncertain. CDR3 length: 15 amino acids. Trimming left V 6 bases short and J 1 base short, with 14 bases between. Germline V gene lookup returns CDR1 MNHEY and CDR2 SVGAGI. The CDR3 loop reads CASRPSRWGTDTQYF. CDR3 sequence (DNA): TGTGCCAGCAGGCCTTCCAGGTGGGGCACAGATACGCAGTATTTT.

The rearrangement links TRBV27 to TRBJ1-2; 8 nucleotides line up with TRBD1. V lost 0 bases to trimming and J lost 7 bases; unmatched junction nucleotides: 10. The CDR3 has 16 residues. Germline V gene lookup returns CDR1 MNHEY and CDR2 SMNVEV (reference sequence). CDR3 region: CASSLSTAGGAFGYTF. In DNA form, the CDR3 reads TGTGCCAGCAGTTTATCGACGGCAGGGGGCGCCTTTGGCTACACCTTC.

The V and J genes are TRBV5-1 and TRBJ2-2; TRBD1 might be the D (6 bases). The germline V gene has CDR1 SGHRS and CDR2 YFSETQ. This CDR3 contains 16 residues. V lost 2 bases and J lost 0, with 11 bases in between. CDR3 region: CASSLQGNANTGELFF. The DNA of the CDR3 is TGCGCCAGCAGCTTACAGGGTAACGCGAACACCGGGGAGCTGTTTTTT.

The chain employs TRBV7-3 and TRBJ2-3, with 7 positions matching TRBD2. Germline CDR1 reads SGHTA; CDR2 reads FQGTGA. V was pared by 6 bases and J by 4 bases, with 7 bases of the junction left unmatched. CDR3 length equals 14 residues. CDR3: CASSPRGVADTQYF. The DNA for the CDR3 is TGTGCCAGCAGTCCTCGGGGGGTAGCAGATACGCAGTATTTT.

This chain joins TRBV27 and TRBJ2-4, with 7 bases matching TRBD1. Looked up from germline, CDR1 is MNHEY and CDR2 is SMNVEV (reference sequence). This CDR3 comprises 14 residues. J was trimmed by 8 bases and V by 7 bases; bases with no gene match: 11. CDR3 nucleotides: TGTGCCAGCAATTCTCTCGCGCAGGGGGACATTCAGTACTTC. It specifies CASNSLAQGDIQYF.

The rearrangement joins TRBV9 to TRBJ2-3, with 8 bases that match TRBD2. Per germline, CDR1 SGDLS and CDR2 YYNGEE. V lost 4 bases to trimming and J lost 6 bases; unmatched junction nucleotides: 7. CDR3 length: 14 residues. The CDR3 DNA reads as TGTGCCAGCAGCTTTAGCGGGGTTAAGGATACGCAGTATTTT. Encoded protein: CASSFSGVKDTQYF.

The V call is TRBV11-2, the J call TRBJ1-1; TRBD1 might be the D (6 bases). Trimming cost V 4 bases and J 0 bases, with 15 bases left between them. The CDR3 contains 16 residues. Germline V gives CDR1 SGHAT, CDR2 FQNNGV. The CDR3 bases are TGTGCCAGCAGCTCACCGGACAGAATTATGAACACTGAAGCTTTCTTT. It is translated as CASSSPDRIMNTEAFF.